The 9 T cell receptor beta chains below all came from one sample that was sequenced in a study of blood T cells in healthy people across ages. It was with a sample-barcoded 5' primer and a J-beta primer mix that a second PCR of roughly 6 to 12 cycles was run. TCRdb re-called the 5' RACE reads through MiXCR, storing one row per CDR3 protein. This sample carries 1 million to 1.2 million distinct CDR3 sequences, roughly two fifths of them seen once, and the ten largest clones take around 13%. Input material: blood. The receptors stem from a man younger than 35 in good health.

This clonotype was seen more than once but under ten times. V gene TRBV7-8 combines with J gene TRBJ1-1; D not certain. The ends were cut back, 5 bases at V and 3 bases at J, with 19 bases in the middle. The CDR3 is 16 amino acids. The germline gives CDR1 SGHVS, CDR2 FQNEAQ. The CDR3 sequence is CASSPTISGWDTEAFF. CDR3 coding DNA: TGTGCCAGCAGCCCCACTATATCGGGATGGGACACTGAAGCTTTCTTT. The whole variable domain, filled in from reference TRBV7-8 and TRBJ1-1, reads GAGVSQSPRYKVAKRGQDVALRCDPISGHVSLFWYQQALGQGPEFLTYFQNEAQLDKSGLPSDRFFAERPEGSVSTLKIQRTQQEDSAVYLCASSPTISGWDTEAFFGQGTRLTVV.

V and J are TRBV12-3 or TRBV12-4 and TRBJ1-2; 7 bases line up with TRBD1. This CDR3 has 14 amino acids. The V segment lost 5 bases and the J segment 4 bases; nucleotides outside the gene matches: 7. The CDR3 DNA follows: TGTGCCAGCAGTGTTCGACAGGGCGCCTATGGCTACACCTTC. This sequence encodes CASSVRQGAYGYTF.

The chain employs TRBV29-1 and TRBJ2-1; D is perhaps TRBD1 (5 bases). Germline CDR1 and CDR2: SQVTM and ANQGSEA. The length of the CDR3 is 13 residues. Trimming cost V 2 bases and J 3 bases, with 8 bases left between them. The CDR3 DNA follows: TGCAGCGTTGAAAAGGACAACTACAATGAGCAGTTCTTC. Encoded protein: CSVEKDNYNEQFF.

Notes on this clonotype: Germline is not matched at one junction end, which may reflect a read error. The V gene is TRBV27, the J gene TRBJ1-4, with D possibly matching TRBD1 (6 bases). The CDR3 contains 16 residues. CDR1 is MNHEY and CDR2 is SMNVEV in the germline V gene (reference sequence). The CDR3 DNA sequence: TGTACCAGCACCCCTTCTTGGGACATGATTAATGAAAAACTGTTTTTT. Translating it yields CTSTPSWDMINEKLFF.

V is TRBV9 and J is TRBJ1-3, with 7 bases identical to TRBD1. The CDR3 sequence is 17 residues long. V shed 1 base, J shed 4 bases, and the junction held 11 bases outside the gene matches. Germline-derived CDR1 and CDR2 are SGDLS and YYNGEE. The CDR3 region has the DNA TGTGCCAGCAGCGTACCCCAGGGGGAAAGCTCGGGAAACACCATATATTTT. Translated, it gives CASSVPQGESSGNTIYF.

Note on this clonotype: The junction departs from germline at one end; a sequencing error may be responsible. The CDR3 nucleotides are TGCGCCAGCAACCAAGTTGCAGACTACAATGAGCAGTTCTTC. This gives the protein CASNQVADYNEQFF. This chain uses TRBV4-1 with TRBJ2-1; D is ambiguous. The germline V gene encodes CDR1 MGHRA and CDR2 YSYEKL. The CDR3 is 14 amino acids.

This clonotype has just a few counts. The chain couples TRBV7-9 to TRBJ1-2; the D is unclear. The CDR3 consists of 15 residues. CDR1 and CDR2 (germline): SEHNR, FQNEAQ (reference sequence). V was pared by 3 bases and J by 5 bases, with 16 bases between. This CDR3 reads CASSFGPTTEYGYTF. Written as DNA, the CDR3 is TGTGCCAGCAGCTTCGGTCCGACGACTGAGTATGGCTACACCTTC.

To note about this clonotype: A read error is possible here, since a much larger clone lies one base away. This rearrangement joins TRBV6-6 to TRBJ2-1; TRBD2 matches at 8 bases. CDR3 length: 14 residues. In germline, CDR1 is MNHNY, CDR2 SVGAGI (reference sequence). The CDR3 DNA reads as TGTGCCGGCAGTTACTTGGCGGGGGGCAATGAGCAGTTCTTC. This gives the protein CAGSYLAGGNEQFF.

As regards this clonotype: Relative to the germline gene, one junction end is altered; a read error may explain this. The CDR3 spells CAGSQVQGGGVNEKLFF. In DNA form, the CDR3 reads TGTGCCGGCAGCCAAGTGCAGGGAGGTGGGGTTAATGAAAAACTGTTTTTT. The rearrangement links TRBV4-2 to TRBJ1-4; D might be TRBD1 (5 bases). Per the germline V gene, CDR1 is LGHNA and CDR2 is YNFKEQ. The CDR3 contains 17 residues.